The 14 T cell receptor beta chains listed next were all sequenced from one sample in a study of Graves' ophthalmopathy and Graves' hyperthyroidism listed by TCRdb under 2018. TCRdb names Illumina HiSeq 2000 as the instrument used. TCR beta CDR3 regions were amplified from RNA transcripts for repertoire sequencing. The first round was an RT-PCR using HTBI primers with the Qiagen OneStep RT-PCR kit, and this first round was followed by a second-round multiplex PCR, then size selection and purification. TCRdb redid the processing of the public reads, applying fastp at Q25 and MiXCR, and retained in-frame beta chains. Rows merge per CDR3 protein into single entries with the most common DNA and genes. The table for this sample lists approximately 160,000 distinct CDR3 sequences; under 45% of them were counted only once. The ten most abundant clones make up approximately 8.9% of the sample. The sequencing input was peripheral blood. The receptor source for this set is a man between 25 and 39 years old with Graves' ophthalmopathy. Donor details come from another sample of the same person, matched by shared clones.

The rearrangement uses TRBV6-1 and TRBJ1-1; D is unclear. Trimming pared 5 bases from V and 8 bases from J, leaving 15 bases between. This CDR3 contains 13 residues. Germline V gene sequence: CDR1 MNHNS, CDR2 SASEGT. The CDR3 DNA reads as TGTGCCAGCAGTCCGAGTTGGACTCCGGAAGCTTTCTTT. It specifies CASSPSWTPEAFF.

Notes on this clonotype: In this CDR3 the conserved last residue, phenylalanine or tryptophan, is missing, so a read error is likely. V is TRBV12-5 and J is TRBJ1-2; D perhaps matches TRBD1 (6 bases). Trimming took 0 bases from V and 4 from J, leaving 15 bases between them. There are 16 residues in the CDR3. From germline, CDR1 is LGHNT and CDR2 FRNRAP. CDR3 coding DNA: TGTGCTAGTGGTTTGGTACAGGGAGTCCGTGGCTATGGCTACACCCTC. Translating gives CASGLVQGVRGYGYTL.

There are many counts of this clonotype. V is TRBV24-1 and J is TRBJ2-7; the match to TRBD2 covers 8 bases. V lost 4 bases to trimming and J lost 4 bases; unmatched junction nucleotides: 14. The length of the CDR3 is 17 residues. Germline values: CDR1 KGHDR, CDR2 SFDVKD. The CDR3 DNA sequence: TGTGCCACCAGTGACCCGCTAGGCGGGACTAGTATTTACGAGCAGTACTTC. Its protein product is CATSDPLGGTSIYEQYF.

This clonotype has a count of ten or more. The chain is built from TRBV4-1 and TRBJ1-2; D remains ambiguous. Per germline, CDR1 MGHRA and CDR2 YSYEKL. CDR3 length equals 12 residues. With 1 base removed from V and 6 bases from J, the gap between germline ends came to 6 bases. The CDR3, as DNA: TGCGCCAGCAGCCAAGGGGGAAATGGCTACACCTTC. It translates to CASSQGGNGYTF.

The chain links TRBV7-8 to TRBJ1-1; 9 bases line up with TRBD1. CDR3 length: 15 amino acids. Germline lookup yields CDR1 SGHVS and CDR2 FQNEAQ. The ends lost 1 base at V and 8 bases at J; junction bases unmatched: 8. CDR3 sequence (DNA): TGTGCCAGCAGCTTAGGCGGGACAGGGACTGGGGAAGCTTTCTTT. Protein sequence: CASSLGGTGTGEAFF.

This clonotype came up many times. The chain joins TRBV28 to TRBJ1-1; D not resolved. CDR1 and CDR2 from the germline V gene are MDHEN and SYDVKM. Trimming removed 2 bases at V and 4 bases at J, with 8 bases between. This CDR3 has 13 amino acids. The CDR3 DNA is TGTGCCAGCAGTTTAAAGGCCCGCACTGAAGCTTTCTTT. Encoded protein: CASSLKARTEAFF.

This clonotype was seen many times. The rearrangement joins TRBV7-9 to TRBJ2-2, with TRBD1 identical over 7 bases. V gave up 5 bases and J gave up 5 bases; unmatched junction bases: 8. This CDR3 region has 15 residues. CDR1 is SEHNR and CDR2 is FQNEAQ in the germline V gene (reference sequence). The CDR3 sequence: CASSPLGRGTGELFF. CDR3 sequence (DNA): TGTGCCAGCAGCCCCCTTGGCAGGGGGACCGGGGAGCTGTTTTTT.

V usage is TRBV12-3 or TRBV12-4 and J usage is TRBJ1-1; the match to TRBD1 covers 7 bases. After removal of 6 bases from V and 0 bases from J, the junction contained 13 bases not matched to a gene. This CDR3 region has 17 residues. The CDR3 is CASRHHRDRALNTEAFF. CDR3 bases: TGTGCCAGCAGACATCATAGGGACAGAGCCTTGAACACTGAAGCTTTCTTT.

The chain employs TRBV7-2 and TRBJ1-1; D not certain. The germline V and J ends were trimmed by 5 bases and 4 bases, with 11 bases remaining between them. Germline V gene data show CDR1 as SGHTA and CDR2 as FQGNSA. The CDR3 runs to 13 residues. For the CDR3, the DNA is TGTGCCAGCAGCCAAGATCCTGCCACTGAAGCTTTCTTT. It is translated as CASSQDPATEAFF.

At least ten counts were recorded for this clonotype. The chain has TRBV19 and TRBJ1-5; 9 bases fit TRBD1. V lost 2 bases and J lost 7; bases outside the gene matches: 3. The germline CDR1 and CDR2 sequences are LNHDA and SQIVND (reference sequence). The CDR3 covers 14 residues. CDR3 nucleotide sequence: TGTGCCAGTAGTATAACAGGGGGCCAGCAGCCCCAGCATTTT. Protein sequence: CASSITGGQQPQHF.

The V gene is TRBV12-3 or TRBV12-4, the J gene TRBJ1-2; 7 nucleotides match TRBD1. This CDR3 is built from 14 residues. With 6 bases clipped from V and 8 bases from J, the junction kept 12 bases outside the gene matches. The CDR3 is CASSQTTGARGYTF. In DNA, the CDR3 is TGTGCCAGCAGCCAAACTACAGGGGCGAGAGGCTACACCTTC.

This clonotype was recorded at least ten times. J is TRBJ2-5 and V is TRBV6-5, with D perhaps TRBD2 (5 bases). Germline lookup yields CDR1 MNHEY and CDR2 SVGAGI. The V end lost 6 bases, the J end lost 5 bases, and 13 bases lay between the germline ends. CDR3 length: 13 amino acids. CDR3 sequence (DNA): TGTGCCAGCAGACCACTAGAAGGGGAGACCCAGTACTTC. This translates into CASRPLEGETQYF.

The V gene is TRBV20-1, the J gene TRBJ2-7; TRBD1 or TRBD2 may be the D gene (5 bases each). V was pared by 3 bases and J by 2 bases, with 11 bases between. The CDR3 has 13 residues. Per the germline V gene, CDR1 is DFQATT and CDR2 is SNEGSKA (reference sequence). CDR3 nucleotides: TGCAGTGCTAGTCTACGGGACCCCTACGAGCAGTACTTC. Translation gives CSASLRDPYEQYF.

This clonotype was counted at least ten times. The chain uses TRBV15 and TRBJ1-1; D gene ambiguous. V lost 4 bases to trimming and J lost 2 bases, with 5 bases between them. The CDR3 is made up of 12 amino acids. CDR1 is LNHNV, CDR2 YYDKDF, per germline (reference sequence). The CDR3 spells CATSIRNTEAFF. The CDR3 DNA reads as TGTGCCACCAGCATCCGAAACACTGAAGCTTTCTTT.